These T cell receptor beta chains were read from a single sample in a study of blood T cell repertoires in COVID-19. Clones were read by immunoSEQ multiplex PCR, and TCRdb kept only the in-frame ones, dropping some. The table includes around 250,000 clones, around four fifths detected once. Source material: peripheral blood. The source of these receptors is a man of 80 years or more with acute or convalescent COVID-19. Each CDR3 is given with its conserved first and last residue. A D gene is named only where the DNA matches it firmly. Size values are once, few and many counts, or a class for expanded clones, and some rows have none.

CDR3 length	D gene	V gene	J gene	clone size	CDR3 DNA	CDR3 protein
13	TRBD2	TRBV7-3	TRBJ2-3	.	TGTGCCAGCAGCTTGACTAGCTCAGATACGCAGTATTTT	CASSLTSSDTQYF
14	.	TRBV13	TRBJ1-6	.	TGTGCCAGCAGCCCCGGCTCCTATAATTCACCCCTCCACTTT	CASSPGSYNSPLHF
14	.	TRBV7-2	TRBJ1-1	.	TGTGCCAGCAGCTTGTTACAGGGTCGCACTGAAGCTTTCTTT	CASSLLQGRTEAFF
16	TRBD2	TRBV4-2	TRBJ2-7	.	TGTGCCAGCAGCCGGGCAGCGGGAGCAGCGGTATACGAGCAGTACTTC	CASSRAAGAAVYEQYF
15	TRBD2	TRBV9	TRBJ2-7	few	TGTGCCAGCAGCCGGGACACCGGGGGGGCCTACGAGCAGTACTTC	CASSRDTGGAYEQYF
15	.	TRBV28	TRBJ2-2	.	TGTGCCAGCAGTTCACCGGGACTCAACACCGGGGAGCTGTTTTTT	CASSSPGLNTGELFF
12	TRBD1	TRBV6-5	TRBJ2-7	.	TGTGCCAGCAGAACCGGGACAGACGAGCAGTACTTC	CASRTGTDEQYF
16	TRBD2	TRBV24-1	TRBJ2-3	.	TGTGCCACCAGTGATTTCGGCCGCGGGGGGTTTGGTACGCAGTATTTT	CATSDFGRGGFGTQYF
15	.	TRBV27	TRBJ2-7	.	TGTGCCAGCAGTTTCTTTCCCAGCCAGGCCTACGAGCAGTACTTC	CASSFFPSQAYEQYF
14	TRBD1	TRBV28	TRBJ1-2	.	TGTGCCAGCAGATGGACAGGGGGGGACTATGGCTACACCTTC	CASRWTGGDYGYTF
14	.	TRBV5-1	TRBJ2-5	.	TGCGCCAGCAGCTTGACAGGGCTGGGAGAGACCCAGTACTTC	CASSLTGLGETQYF
14	.	TRBV28	TRBJ2-7	.	TGTGCCAGCAGTTTCTGGACAGTCTCCTACGAGCAGTACTTC	CASSFWTVSYEQYF
19	.	TRBV6-2/TRBV6-3	TRBJ2-7	few	TGTGCCAGCAGTTACTCGATTGAGGGAAGGTCCTCTCGGAACTACGAGCAGTACTTC	CASSYSIEGRSSRNYEQYF
17	TRBD1	TRBV4-2	TRBJ1-5	once	TGTGCCAGCAGCCAAGTAACGGGGCAGGGGGTCAATCAGCCCCAGCATTTT	CASSQVTGQGVNQPQHF
15	TRBD2	TRBV4-2	TRBJ2-5	.	TGTGCCAGCAGCCCGTGGGGAGGGGTCCAAGAGACCCAGTACTTC	CASSPWGGVQETQYF
15	TRBD2	TRBV19	TRBJ2-7	.	TGTGCCAGTAGTCCCGGGACTAGCGGGACCTACGAGCAGTACTTC	CASSPGTSGTYEQYF
13	.	TRBV5-1	TRBJ1-1	.	TGCGCCAGCAGCTGGGCAGGAAACACTGAAGCTTTCTTT	CASSWAGNTEAFF
15	TRBD2	TRBV5-1	TRBJ2-3	.	TGCGCCAGCAGCTTGGTTCGGGGGGGAGCAGATACGCAGTATTTT	CASSLVRGGADTQYF
15	TRBD1	TRBV9	TRBJ2-7	.	TGTGCCAGCAGCATATACGACAGGGGGCAGTACGAGCAGTACTTC	CASSIYDRGQYEQYF
16	.	TRBV5-1	TRBJ2-5	once	TGCGCCAGCAGCTTGGGTGGGCAGGGGAGTAGAGAGACCCAGTACTTC	CASSLGGQGSRETQYF
13	TRBD1	TRBV27	TRBJ1-2	.	TGTGCCAGCAGTCCCTGGACAGGGTATGGCTACACCTTC	CASSPWTGYGYTF
14	TRBD1	TRBV3-1/TRBV3-2	TRBJ1-5	.	TGTGCCAGCAGCCCGATGACAGGGAATCAGCCCCAGCATTTT	CASSPMTGNQPQHF
15	.	TRBV27	TRBJ2-7	.	TGTGCCAGCAGTCGCACAGGGAATGTTGCCTACGAGCAGTACTTC	CASSRTGNVAYEQYF
16	.	TRBV11-2	TRBJ2-7	.	TGTGCCAGCAGCTTGCAGGTTAGCGCCTCCCCCTACGAGCAGTACTTC	CASSLQVSASPYEQYF
15	.	TRBV5-4	TRBJ2-7	.	TGTGCCAGCAGCTTGGACCCTCGTAGCGCCTACGAGCAGTACTTC	CASSLDPRSAYEQYF
13	.	TRBV5-1	TRBJ1-2	few	TGCGCCAGCAGCGCGGACATTAACTATGGCTACACCTTC	CASSADINYGYTF
15	.	TRBV6-1	TRBJ1-5	.	TGTGCCAGCAGTGAAATAGGAGGATACGCAGGGCCCCAGCATTTT	CASSEIGGYAGPQHF
18	TRBD2	TRBV5-1	TRBJ2-1	.	TGCGCCAGCAGCTTGCCCAGCGGGGGGACCACTTCCTACAATGAGCAGTTCTTC	CASSLPSGGTTSYNEQFF
15	.	TRBV18	TRBJ1-1	.	TGTGCCAGCTCACCATCCACAGGAACGAACACTGAAGCTTTCTTT	CASSPSTGTNTEAFF
15	TRBD1	TRBV6-5	TRBJ2-5	.	TGTGCCAGCAGCCGGGACAGGGGACACCAAGAGACCCAGTACTTC	CASSRDRGHQETQYF
13	.	TRBV9	TRBJ2-5	.	TGTGCCAGCAGCGTAGGGGAGATGGAGACCCAGTACTTC	CASSVGEMETQYF
13	.	TRBV28	TRBJ1-4	.	TGTGCCACGGGACATGCAACTAATGAAAAACTGTTTTTT	CATGHATNEKLFF
14	.	TRBV11-2	TRBJ2-7	.	TGTGCCAGCAGCTTAGAACGGGTTTCCTACGAGCAGTACTTC	CASSLERVSYEQYF
15	TRBD1	TRBV7-3	TRBJ2-3	.	TGTGCCAGCAGCTCCCGACAGGGAGACACAGATACGCAGTATTTT	CASSSRQGDTDTQYF
16	TRBD2	TRBV18	TRBJ2-2	.	TGTGCCAGCTCCCTGGGACTACCTCAGAACACCGGGGAGCTGTTTTTT	CASSLGLPQNTGELFF
17	.	TRBV11-2	TRBJ1-1	.	TGTGCCAGCAGCTTAGTACAGCTTCCTTTCTTGAACACTGAAGCTTTCTTT	CASSLVQLPFLNTEAFF
18	TRBD1	TRBV5-5	TRBJ2-6	.	TGTGCCAGCAGCTTGTTAGGACAGGGGTTTCCTGGGGCCAACGTCCTGACTTTC	CASSLLGQGFPGANVLTF
13	.	TRBV6-4	TRBJ2-3	.	TGTGCCAGCAGTGGGGAGCGGGCAGATACGCAGTATTTT	CASSGERADTQYF
14	.	TRBV7-6	TRBJ2-4	.	TGTGCCAGCAGCTCGACATCAGGGGGGAACATTCAGTACTTC	CASSSTSGGNIQYF
13	TRBD2	TRBV5-1	TRBJ2-1	.	TGCGCCAGCAGCTTGGGACTAGCGGGAGGTATGTTCTTC	CASSLGLAGGMFF
17	TRBD1	TRBV9	TRBJ2-4	.	TGTGCCAGCAGCGCCCCGGGACAGGGCCTAGCCAAAAACATTCAGTACTTC	CASSAPGQGLAKNIQYF
12	.	TRBV7-2	TRBJ1-2	.	TGTGCCAGCAGCACCAGGGGCTATGGCTACACCTTC	CASSTRGYGYTF
16	TRBD2	TRBV19	TRBJ2-3	.	TGTGCCAGTAGTATACTGAGACTAGCGGGAGCAGATACGCAGTATTTT	CASSILRLAGADTQYF
13	.	TRBV24-1	TRBJ2-3	.	TGTGCCACCAGTCGACAGGCCACAGATACGCAGTATTTT	CATSRQATDTQYF
13	TRBD1	TRBV28	TRBJ2-7	.	TGTGCCAGCAGCCGACAGGGGGCCTACGAGCAGTACTTC	CASSRQGAYEQYF
14	TRBD1	TRBV20-1	TRBJ1-1	.	TGCAGTGCTAGTCGCCCAGGGGGCGAAACTGAAGCTTTCTTT	CSASRPGGETEAFF
13	TRBD1	TRBV10-3	TRBJ2-7	.	TGTGCCATCAGTGGACAGGGCTCCTACGAGCAGTACTTC	CAISGQGSYEQYF
13	.	TRBV18	TRBJ1-2	.	TGTGCCAGCTCACCTGGCTCTAACTATGGCTACACCTTC	CASSPGSNYGYTF
14	TRBD2	TRBV2	TRBJ2-3	.	TGTGCCAGCAGGACTAGCGGGGGAGAAGATACGCAGTATTTT	CASRTSGGEDTQYF
15	TRBD2	TRBV7-2	TRBJ2-2	.	TGTGCCAGCAGCCCCGCCGGACTAGCAGGCGGGGAGCTGTTTTTT	CASSPAGLAGGELFF
14	.	TRBV27	TRBJ1-6	.	TGTGCCAGCAGTGAGGACAGCCGATATTCACCCCTCCACTTT	CASSEDSRYSPLHF
15	.	TRBV23-1	TRBJ1-2	.	TGCGCCAGCACCCAAAAAGGGGCGGTTTGGGATGGCTACACCTTC	CASTQKGAVWDGYTF
14	.	TRBV5-4	TRBJ2-7	once	TGTGCCAGCAGCTTGAATCTGAGCTCCTACGAGCAGTACTTC	CASSLNLSSYEQYF
16	TRBD2	TRBV6-1	TRBJ2-4	.	TGTGCCAGCAGTGTTACTAGCGGGGGGCCCAAAAACATTCAGTACTTC	CASSVTSGGPKNIQYF
13	.	TRBV5-1	TRBJ1-4	once	TGCGCCAGCGCGTGGGCTGTTAATGAAAAACTGTTTTTT	CASAWAVNEKLFF
14	.	TRBV6-1	TRBJ1-1	once	TGTGCCAGCAGTGAAGCTGGGGGGGGCACTGAAGCTTTCTTT	CASSEAGGGTEAFF
14	TRBD1	TRBV29-1	TRBJ2-7	.	TGCAGCGCCGGGCTTACGGACAGGGGGGGCGAGCAGTACTTC	CSAGLTDRGGEQYF
16	TRBD2	TRBV15	TRBJ2-2	once	TGTGCCACCAGCAGGTTAGCGGGAGACCTCACCGGGGAGCTGTTTTTT	CATSRLAGDLTGELFF
15	TRBD1	TRBV18	TRBJ1-5	once	TGTGCCAGCTCACCGGGACAGGGAGGATTGCAGCCCCAGCATTTT	CASSPGQGGLQPQHF